This record looks at one T cell receptor beta chain sequence and its context. Antigen specificity is unknown. This CDR3 is 14 amino acids long. V was clipped by 0 bases and J by 2 bases, with 5 bases between them. Germline CDR1 reads SGHDN; CDR2 reads FVKESK. The data were obtained in a study of shared clonotypes between healthy human individuals. Generated by immunoSEQ multiplex PCR, the TCRdb table keeps only in-frame clones and is missing some. This table holds under 1,100,000 clones, roughly 74% found once. Study-wide findings and caveats: In having few donors, the study represented limited genetic and exposure-history diversity.

The clonotype originates from a man younger than 30 in good health. Some clones in this sample may be carry-over from other donors' samples. Material for sequencing was memory CD4+ T cells from PBMCs. Sample subset: CD45RA-negative fraction. This chain connects TRBV14 to TRBJ2-1; D is undetermined. CDR3 region: CASSQDSTYNEQFF. The CDR3 nucleotides are TGTGCCAGCAGCCAAGATAGCACCTACAATGAGCAGTTCTTC.